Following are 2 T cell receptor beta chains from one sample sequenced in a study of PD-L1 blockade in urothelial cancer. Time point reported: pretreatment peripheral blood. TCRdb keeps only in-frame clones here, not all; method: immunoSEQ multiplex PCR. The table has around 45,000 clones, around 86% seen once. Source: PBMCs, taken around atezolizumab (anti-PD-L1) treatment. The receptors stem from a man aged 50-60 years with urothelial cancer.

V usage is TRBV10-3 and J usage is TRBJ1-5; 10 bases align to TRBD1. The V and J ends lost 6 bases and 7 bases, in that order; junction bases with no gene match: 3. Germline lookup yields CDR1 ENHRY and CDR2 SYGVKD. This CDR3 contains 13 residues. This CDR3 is CAISDRGPQPQHF. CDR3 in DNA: TGTGCCATCAGCGACAGGGGGCCCCAGCCCCAGCATTTT.

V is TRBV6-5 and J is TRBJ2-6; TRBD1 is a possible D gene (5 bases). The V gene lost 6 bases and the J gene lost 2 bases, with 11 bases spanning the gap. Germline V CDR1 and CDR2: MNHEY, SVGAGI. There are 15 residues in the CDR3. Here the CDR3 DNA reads TGTGCCAGCAGGGACGCAGGGCCTGGGGCCAACGTCCTGACTTTC. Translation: CASRDAGPGANVLTF.